This T cell receptor beta chain was sequenced for a study of identical twins. Study-level points and caveats: Insertions were fewer in abundant cord blood beta clonotypes, whereas memory repertoires showed none of this pattern. Analyses of zero insertions could be partly confounded by invariant MAIT and iNKT cells.

This CDR3 spans 15 amino acids. Germline V gives CDR1 SGHRS, CDR2 YFSETQ. V was clipped by 3 bases and J by 10 bases, with 17 bases between them. Using its own MiXCR run on the 5' RACE reads, TCRdb lists one record per CDR3 protein. The sample carries more than 400,000 distinct CDR3 sequences, nearly 15% recorded once. The sample holds many counts of this clonotype. The antigen remains unidentified. Donors uniformly comprised healthy Caucasians. These same records also appear under a second study, on yellow fever vaccine responses in identical twins.

This sequence was found in a woman between 18 and 30 years old in good health. The chain couples TRBV5-1 to TRBJ1-6, with D perhaps TRBD1 (5 bases). Sequencing was performed on CD4+ T cells sorted from blood. CDR3 nucleotide sequence: TGCGCCAGCAGCTCAACGGGGACTCAGAAGTCACCCCTCCACTTT. The encoded protein is CASSSTGTQKSPLHF.